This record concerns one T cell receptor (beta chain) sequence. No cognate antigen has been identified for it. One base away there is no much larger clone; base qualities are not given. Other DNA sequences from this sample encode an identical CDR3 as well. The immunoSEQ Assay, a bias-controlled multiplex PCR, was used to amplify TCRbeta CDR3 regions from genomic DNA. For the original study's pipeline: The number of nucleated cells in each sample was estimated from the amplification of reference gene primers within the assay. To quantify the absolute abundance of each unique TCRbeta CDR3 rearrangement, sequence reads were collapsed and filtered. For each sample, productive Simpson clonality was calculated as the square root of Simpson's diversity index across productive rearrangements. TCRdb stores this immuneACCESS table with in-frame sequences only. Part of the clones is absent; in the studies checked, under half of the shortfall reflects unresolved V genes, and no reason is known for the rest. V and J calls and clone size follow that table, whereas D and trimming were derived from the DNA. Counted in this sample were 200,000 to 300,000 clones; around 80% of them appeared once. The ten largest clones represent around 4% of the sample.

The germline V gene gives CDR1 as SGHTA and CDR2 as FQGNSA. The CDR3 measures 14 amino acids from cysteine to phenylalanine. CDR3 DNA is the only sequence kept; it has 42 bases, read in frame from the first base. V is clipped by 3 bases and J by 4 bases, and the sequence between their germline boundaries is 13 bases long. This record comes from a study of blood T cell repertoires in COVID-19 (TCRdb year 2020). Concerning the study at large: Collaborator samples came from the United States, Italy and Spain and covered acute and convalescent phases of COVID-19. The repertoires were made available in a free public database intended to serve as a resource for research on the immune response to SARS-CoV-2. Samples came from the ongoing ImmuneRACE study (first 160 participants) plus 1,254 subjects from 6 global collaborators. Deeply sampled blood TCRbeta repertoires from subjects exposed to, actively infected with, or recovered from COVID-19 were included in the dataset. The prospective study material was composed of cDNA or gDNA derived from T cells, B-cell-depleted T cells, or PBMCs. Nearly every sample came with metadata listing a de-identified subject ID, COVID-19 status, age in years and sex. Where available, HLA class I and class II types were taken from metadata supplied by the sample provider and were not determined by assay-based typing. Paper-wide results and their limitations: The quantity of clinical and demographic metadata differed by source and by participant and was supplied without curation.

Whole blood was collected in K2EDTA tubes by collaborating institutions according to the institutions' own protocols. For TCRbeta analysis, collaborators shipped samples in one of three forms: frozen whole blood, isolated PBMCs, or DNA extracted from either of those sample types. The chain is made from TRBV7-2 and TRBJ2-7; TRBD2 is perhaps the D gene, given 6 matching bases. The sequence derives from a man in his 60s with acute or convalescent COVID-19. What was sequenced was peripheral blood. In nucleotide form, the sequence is TGTGCCAGCAGCTTGCAAGCGGGCTATTACGAGCAGTACTTC. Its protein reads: CASSLQAGYYEQYF.